This T cell receptor beta chain was captured by sequencing in a study of cytomegalovirus exposure and HLA in healthy donors. General study results and limits: According to reports, the classifier identified cytomegalovirus status with high specificity and sensitivity. The study put under 200 TCR beta chains on its list as cytomegalovirus-associated. Later, an analysis found that common viral pathogens appeared to be linked with several of the most significant clusters.

The sample holds a few counts of this clone. The target antigen is unknown. CDR1 is LNHNV and CDR2 is YYDKDF in the germline V gene (reference sequence). The V end lost 0 bases, the J end lost 6 bases, and 14 bases lay between the germline ends. The CDR3 runs to 15 residues. Despite likely unrecorded immune exposures, the donors were nominally healthy at the time of sampling. 60 Vbeta and 13 Jbeta primers were used in PCR. TCRdb keeps only in-frame clones here, not all; method: immunoSEQ multiplex PCR. This table has some 140,000 clones, around 77% appearing once. The sequenced sample consisted of PBMCs. The chain is built from TRBV15 and TRBJ1-2; D gene unclear. The receptor was derived from a man between 25 and 39 years old in good health. Here the CDR3 reads CATSRDWKEVDGYTF. As DNA, the CDR3 is TGTGCCACCAGCAGAGATTGGAAGGAGGTAGATGGCTACACCTTC. Combining the CDR3 with reference TRBV15 and TRBJ1-2 gives the whole variable domain DAMVIQNPRYQVTQFGKPVTLSCSQTLNHNVMYWYQQKSSQAPKLLFHYYDKDFNNEADTPDNFQSRRPNTSFCFLDIRSPGLGDTAMYLCATSRDWKEVDGYTFGSGTRLTVV.